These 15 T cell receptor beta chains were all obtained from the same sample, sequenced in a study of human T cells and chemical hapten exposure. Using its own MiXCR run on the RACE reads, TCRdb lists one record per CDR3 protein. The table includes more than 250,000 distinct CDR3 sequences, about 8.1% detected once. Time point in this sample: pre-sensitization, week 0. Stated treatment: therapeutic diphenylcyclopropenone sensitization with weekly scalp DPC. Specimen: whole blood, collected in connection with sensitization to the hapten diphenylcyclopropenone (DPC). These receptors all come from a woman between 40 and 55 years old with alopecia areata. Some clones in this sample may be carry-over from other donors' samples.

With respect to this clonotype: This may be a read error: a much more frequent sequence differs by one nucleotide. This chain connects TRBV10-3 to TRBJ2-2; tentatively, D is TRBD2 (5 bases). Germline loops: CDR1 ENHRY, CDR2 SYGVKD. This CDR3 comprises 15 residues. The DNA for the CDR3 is TGTGCCATCAGTGAGTCGTGGCTGAACACCGGGGTGCTGTTTTTT. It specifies CAISESWLNTGVLFF.

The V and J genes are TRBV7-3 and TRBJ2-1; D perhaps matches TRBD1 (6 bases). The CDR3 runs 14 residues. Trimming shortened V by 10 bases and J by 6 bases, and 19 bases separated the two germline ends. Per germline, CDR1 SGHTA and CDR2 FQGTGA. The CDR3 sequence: CAMGQGSFRNEQFF. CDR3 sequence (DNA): TGTGCCATGGGGCAGGGGAGCTTCCGCAATGAGCAGTTCTTC.

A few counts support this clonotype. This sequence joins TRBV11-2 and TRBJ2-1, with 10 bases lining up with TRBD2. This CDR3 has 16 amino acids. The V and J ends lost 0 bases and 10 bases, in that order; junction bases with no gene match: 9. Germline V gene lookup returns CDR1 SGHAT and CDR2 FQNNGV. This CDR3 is CASSLEWLAGAGEQFF. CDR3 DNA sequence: TGTGCCAGCAGCTTAGAGTGGCTAGCGGGAGCCGGGGAGCAGTTCTTC.

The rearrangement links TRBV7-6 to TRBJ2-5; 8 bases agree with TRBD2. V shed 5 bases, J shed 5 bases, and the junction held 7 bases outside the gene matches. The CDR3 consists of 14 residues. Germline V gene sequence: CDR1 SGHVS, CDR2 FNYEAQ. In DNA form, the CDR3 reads TGTGCCAGCAGCCCCCGGGGGGGGTTTGAGACCCAGTACTTC. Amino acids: CASSPRGGFETQYF.

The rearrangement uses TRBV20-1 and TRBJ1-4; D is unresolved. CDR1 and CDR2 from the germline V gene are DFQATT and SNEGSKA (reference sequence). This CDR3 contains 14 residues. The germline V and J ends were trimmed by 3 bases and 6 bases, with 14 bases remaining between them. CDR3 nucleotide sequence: TGCAGTGCTAGGTGGTCGACGGATTATGAAAAACTGTTTTTT. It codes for CSARWSTDYEKLFF.

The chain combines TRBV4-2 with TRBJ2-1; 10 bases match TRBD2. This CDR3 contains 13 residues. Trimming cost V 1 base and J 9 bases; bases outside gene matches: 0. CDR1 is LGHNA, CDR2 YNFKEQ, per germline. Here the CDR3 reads CASSQASGGEQFF. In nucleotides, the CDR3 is TGTGCCAGCAGCCAAGCTAGCGGGGGTGAGCAGTTCTTC.

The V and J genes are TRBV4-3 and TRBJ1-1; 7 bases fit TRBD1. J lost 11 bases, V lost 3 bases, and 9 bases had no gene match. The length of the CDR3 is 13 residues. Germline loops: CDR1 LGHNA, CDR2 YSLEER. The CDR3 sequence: CASSHGQAAGAFF. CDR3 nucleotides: TGCGCCAGCAGCCACGGACAGGCAGCAGGGGCTTTCTTT.

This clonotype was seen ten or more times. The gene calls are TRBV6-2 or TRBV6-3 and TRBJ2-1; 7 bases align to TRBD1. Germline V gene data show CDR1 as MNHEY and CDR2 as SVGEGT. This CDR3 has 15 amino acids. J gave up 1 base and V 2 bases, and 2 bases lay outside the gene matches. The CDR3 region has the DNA TGTGCCAGCAGTTACGGGGACAGTTCCTACAATGAGCAGTTCTTC. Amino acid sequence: CASSYGDSSYNEQFF.

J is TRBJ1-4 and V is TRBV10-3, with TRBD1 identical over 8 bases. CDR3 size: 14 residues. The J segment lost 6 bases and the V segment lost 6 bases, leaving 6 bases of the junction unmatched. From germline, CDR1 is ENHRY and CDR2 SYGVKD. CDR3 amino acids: CAIRDTGGDEKLFF. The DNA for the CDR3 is TGTGCCATCAGAGACACAGGGGGTGATGAAAAACTGTTTTTT.

CDR3 loop: CASRNQGAETQYF. CDR3 bases: TGTGCCAGCAGAAATCAGGGGGCTGAGACCCAGTACTTC. V usage is TRBV3-1 and J usage is TRBJ2-5; 8 nucleotides match TRBD1. Per germline, CDR1 LGHDT and CDR2 YNNKEL (reference sequence). This CDR3 is built from 13 residues. The ends lost 6 bases at V and 5 bases at J; junction bases unmatched: 5.

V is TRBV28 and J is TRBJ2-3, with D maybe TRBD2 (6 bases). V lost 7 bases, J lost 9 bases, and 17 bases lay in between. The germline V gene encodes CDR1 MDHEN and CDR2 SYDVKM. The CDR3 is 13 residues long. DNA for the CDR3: TGTGCCAGCACCATAAGGGCCGGGGGAACGCAGTATTTT. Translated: CASTIRAGGTQYF.

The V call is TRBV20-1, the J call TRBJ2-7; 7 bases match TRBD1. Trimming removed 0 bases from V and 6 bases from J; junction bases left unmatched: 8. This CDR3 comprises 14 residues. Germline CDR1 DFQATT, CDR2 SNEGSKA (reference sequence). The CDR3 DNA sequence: TGCAGTGCTAGAGACCCGGACAGGATGACCGAGCAGTACTTC. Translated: CSARDPDRMTEQYF.

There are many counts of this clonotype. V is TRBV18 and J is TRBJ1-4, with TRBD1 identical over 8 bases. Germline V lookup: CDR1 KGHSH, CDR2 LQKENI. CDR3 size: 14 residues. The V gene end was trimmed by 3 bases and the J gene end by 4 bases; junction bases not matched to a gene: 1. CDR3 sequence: CASSPDRDNEKLFF. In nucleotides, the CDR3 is TGTGCCAGCTCACCGGACAGGGATAATGAAAAACTGTTTTTT.

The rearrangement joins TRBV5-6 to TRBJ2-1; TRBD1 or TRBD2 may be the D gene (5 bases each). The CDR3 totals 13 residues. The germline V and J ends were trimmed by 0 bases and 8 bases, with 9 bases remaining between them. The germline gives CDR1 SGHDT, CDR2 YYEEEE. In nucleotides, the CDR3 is TGTGCCAGCAGCTTGGCGAGGGGTCATGAGCAGTTCTTC. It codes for CASSLARGHEQFF. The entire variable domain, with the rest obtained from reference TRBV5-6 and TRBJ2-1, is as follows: DAGVTQSPTHLIKTRGQQVTLRCSPKSGHDTVSWYQQALGQGPQFIFQYYEEEERQRGNFPDRFSGHQFPNYSSELNVNALLLGDSALYLCASSLARGHEQFFGPGTRLTVL.

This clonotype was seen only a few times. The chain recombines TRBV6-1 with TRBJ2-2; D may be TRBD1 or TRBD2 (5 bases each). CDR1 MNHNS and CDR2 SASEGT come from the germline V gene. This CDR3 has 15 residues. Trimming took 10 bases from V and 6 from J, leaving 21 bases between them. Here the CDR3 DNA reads TGTGCCATGCGGCCTGGGACGTCTAGGGCCGGGGAGCTGTTTTTT. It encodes CAMRPGTSRAGELFF.